Each of the 19 T cell receptor beta chains below was sequenced from the same sample in a study of shared clonotypes between healthy human individuals. Only in-frame clones appear in the TCRdb table, and some are missing; sequencing was by immunoSEQ multiplex PCR. Of some 1.4 million clones in the sample, over 95% are singletons; the top ten hold approximately 1.1%. Sequencing input: naive CD4+ T cells sorted from blood. Subset noted: CD45RA+ positively selected. Receptors were obtained from a young man in good health.

The genes are TRBV7-2 and TRBJ2-1; the D gene is possibly TRBD2 (6 bases). CDR1 is SGHTA, CDR2 FQGNSA, per germline. Trimming removed 1 base from V and 3 bases from J, with 7 bases in between. The CDR3 sequence is 14 residues long. The CDR3 here is CASSLGGIYNEQFF. DNA for the CDR3: TGTGCCAGCAGCTTAGGCGGGATCTACAATGAGCAGTTCTTC.

CDR3 DNA: TGTGCCAGCAGCTTAGGTTCCACAGGGGCGGTGGACACCATATATTTT. It specifies CASSLGSTGAVDTIYF. The chain employs TRBV7-6 and TRBJ1-3; TRBD1 aligns across 7 bases. Germline trimming cut 1 base from V and 8 bases from J; bases unmatched to any gene: 11. Germline V gene sequence: CDR1 SGHVS, CDR2 FNYEAQ. The CDR3 has 16 amino acids.

The chain has TRBV11-2 and TRBJ2-5; possible D gene TRBD2, 6 bases. The ends were cut back, 3 bases at V and 2 bases at J, with 16 bases in the middle. CDR1 and CDR2 from the germline V gene are SGHAT and FQNNGV. The CDR3 extends over 16 amino acids. This CDR3 reads CASSFTSLPQQETQYF. CDR3 sequence (DNA): TGTGCCAGCAGCTTCACTAGCCTGCCCCAACAAGAGACCCAGTACTTC.

The genes are TRBV19 and TRBJ1-5, with D tentatively TRBD1 (6 bases). Trimming removed 6 bases from V and 2 bases from J, with 8 bases in between. In germline, CDR1 is LNHDA, CDR2 SQIVND (reference sequence). The CDR3 has 13 residues. The CDR3 region is CASRGARNQPQHF. The CDR3 bases are TGTGCCAGTAGGGGGGCTCGCAATCAGCCCCAGCATTTT.

The V call is TRBV30, the J call TRBJ2-3; unclear D gene. Germline V lookup: CDR1 GTSNPN, CDR2 SVGIG (reference sequence). V was clipped by 0 bases and J by 6 bases, with 16 bases between them. The CDR3 runs 15 residues. The CDR3 sequence is CAWSVPSTYRDTQYF. The DNA of the CDR3 is TGTGCCTGGAGTGTACCCAGCACTTACCGGGATACGCAGTATTTT. The entire variable domain, with the rest obtained from reference TRBV30 and TRBJ2-3, is as follows: SQTIHQWPATLVQPVGSPLSLECTVEGTSNPNLYWYRQAAGRGLQLLFYSVGIGQISSEVPQNLSASRPQDRQFILSSKKLLLSDSGFYLCAWSVPSTYRDTQYFGPGTRLTVL.

The chain couples TRBV4-3 to TRBJ2-7; D gene uncertain. The germline V and J ends were trimmed by 0 bases and 3 bases, with 6 bases remaining between them. In germline, CDR1 is LGHNA, CDR2 YSLEER. This CDR3 is built from 13 residues. CDR3 nucleotides: TGCGCCAGCAGCCAAGAATACAGCTACGAGCAGTACTTC. Translating it yields CASSQEYSYEQYF.

The J gene is TRBJ2-2, the V gene TRBV7-2; D is possibly TRBD1 or TRBD2 (6 bases each). CDR1 and CDR2 from the germline V gene are SGHTA and FQGNSA. The CDR3 runs 16 residues. V was trimmed by 2 bases and J by 4 bases, leaving 14 bases between them. The CDR3 sequence is CASSLNRRGITGELFF. The CDR3 bases are TGTGCCAGCAGCTTAAATCGGAGGGGGATCACCGGGGAGCTGTTTTTT.

This chain connects TRBV11-2 to TRBJ2-7; the match to TRBD2 covers 8 bases. The CDR3 is made up of 19 amino acids. J was trimmed by 5 bases and V by 0 bases; bases with no gene match: 18. Germline V CDR1 and CDR2: SGHAT, FQNNGV. The CDR3 region is CASSLDLGAGDLAFHEQYF. CDR3 nucleotides: TGTGCCAGCAGCTTAGATCTAGGAGCGGGAGATCTAGCTTTCCACGAGCAGTACTTC.

This clone appeared once. The gene calls are TRBV14 and TRBJ2-1; tentatively, D is TRBD2 (5 bases). Per the germline V gene, CDR1 is SGHDN and CDR2 is FVKESK. The V end was cut by 1 base, the J end by 8 bases, with 12 bases between. This CDR3 is 14 amino acids long. CDR3 protein: CASSQAVRRHEQFF. The CDR3, as DNA: TGTGCCAGCAGCCAAGCGGTTCGGAGGCATGAGCAGTTCTTC.

This clone appeared a single time. The V and J genes are TRBV5-4 and TRBJ2-1, with D perhaps matching TRBD1 (6 bases). Looked up from germline, CDR1 is SGHNT and CDR2 is YYREEE (reference sequence). The germline V and J ends were trimmed by 7 bases and 2 bases, with 16 bases remaining between them. The CDR3 spans 15 residues. The CDR3 region has the DNA TGTGCCAGCTCGCCGGGACAACTAACCTACAATGAGCAGTTCTTC. It encodes CASSPGQLTYNEQFF.

The chain joins TRBV25-1 to TRBJ1-2, with TRBD1 identical over 7 bases. The V gene end was trimmed by 11 bases and the J gene end by 2 bases; junction bases not matched to a gene: 5. Germline-derived CDR1 and CDR2 are MGHDK and SYGVNS. This CDR3 comprises 12 residues. Here the CDR3 reads CARKTGNYGYTF. In DNA, the CDR3 is TGTGCCCGTAAGACAGGGAACTATGGCTACACCTTC.

The rearrangement links TRBV9 to TRBJ1-2; a possible D gene is TRBD1 (5 bases). V was clipped by 2 bases and J by 0 bases, with 14 bases between them. The CDR3 length is 16 residues. Germline V gene sequence: CDR1 SGDLS, CDR2 YYNGEE. CDR3 coding DNA: TGTGCCAGCAGCGTTGGGACCTCGTTAGCTAACTATGGCTACACCTTC. As protein: CASSVGTSLANYGYTF.

The rearrangement uses TRBV18 and TRBJ2-1, with 12 nucleotides matching TRBD2. Germline V lookup: CDR1 KGHSH, CDR2 LQKENI. V lost 1 base, J lost 7 bases, and 8 bases stayed unmatched. The CDR3 spans 17 residues. The CDR3 DNA reads TGTGCCAGCTCACCACTACCGCTAGCGGGAGGGCCAAATGAGCAGTTCTTC. This gives the protein CASSPLPLAGGPNEQFF.

The V and J genes are TRBV7-2 and TRBJ2-7, with 8 positions matching TRBD2. The CDR3 length is 14 residues. Germline CDR1 SGHTA, CDR2 FQGNSA. The J segment lost 2 bases and the V segment lost 5 bases, leaving 5 bases of the junction unmatched. CDR3 in amino acids: CASSSQAGAYEQYF. CDR3 bases: TGTGCCAGCAGCAGCCAAGCGGGAGCCTACGAGCAGTACTTC.

The chain links TRBV2 to TRBJ2-6; the D is unclear. The V gene lost 8 bases and the J gene lost 0 bases, with 8 bases spanning the gap. The CDR3 has 14 amino acids. Looked up from germline, CDR1 is SNHLY and CDR2 is FYNNEI. The CDR3 here is CASQMDSGANVLTF. CDR3 sequence (DNA): TGTGCCAGCCAAATGGACTCTGGGGCCAACGTCCTGACTTTC.

The chain recombines TRBV12-5 with TRBJ2-1; 10 bases match TRBD2. The V and J ends lost 0 bases and 5 bases, in that order; junction bases with no gene match: 16. This CDR3 region has 20 residues. Per the germline V gene, CDR1 is LGHNT and CDR2 is FRNRAP. CDR3 residues: CASGLVTRGVAGGTDNEQFF. The CDR3 bases are TGTGCTAGTGGTTTGGTGACCCGCGGGGTAGCGGGAGGAACGGACAATGAGCAGTTCTTC.

V is TRBV7-8 and J is TRBJ2-5; 10 nucleotides agree with TRBD1. The CDR3 runs to 18 residues. Germline CDR1 SGHVS, CDR2 FQNEAQ. The trim removed 3 bases at V and 5 bases at J, leaving 15 bases unmatched. CDR3 bases: TGTGCCAGCAGCTTCCGTCCCGGGACAGGGGAAGGTGGGGAGACCCAGTACTTC. Translating gives CASSFRPGTGEGGETQYF.

The table lists this clone with a count of one. The chain joins TRBV9 to TRBJ2-7; no definite D call. The CDR3 is 15 residues long. Per the germline V gene, CDR1 is SGDLS and CDR2 is YYNGEE. V was cut by 0 bases and J by 2 bases, with 12 bases left in between. The CDR3 nucleotides read TGTGCCAGCAGCGTAGGGGCGGAGCCAGCCTACGAGCAGTACTTC. Translation gives CASSVGAEPAYEQYF. Supplemented by reference TRBV9 and TRBJ2-7, the full variable domain reads DSGVTQTPKHLITATGQRVTLRCSPRSGDLSVYWYQQSLDQGLQFLIQYYNGEERAKGNILERFSAQQFPDLHSELNLSSLELGDSALYFCASSVGAEPAYEQYFGPGTRLTVT.

The rearrangement links TRBV10-3 to TRBJ2-1, with a possible D match to TRBD2 (6 bases). The germline V and J ends were trimmed by 7 bases and 8 bases, with 15 bases remaining between them. CDR1 is ENHRY, CDR2 SYGVKD, per germline. The CDR3 totals 13 residues. The DNA of the CDR3 is TGTGCCATCAACCGGGAGAGTTTTGATGAGCAGTTCTTC. Encoded protein: CAINRESFDEQFF.